The T cell receptor (beta chain) described here comes from a study of Ad26.COV2.S vaccination and SARS-CoV-2 variants. Study background: Among those in the COV1001 Ad26.COV2.S trial arm was the donor. Ad26.COV2.S shots went into the muscle once or twice, 56 days apart.

In the case of this clone: Its antigen remains unidentified.

The CDR3 is made up of 13 amino acids. Germline V CDR1 and CDR2: WSHSY, SAAADI. Trimming cost V 8 bases and J 1 base, with 11 bases left between them. Study-level points and caveats: Marked by substantial breadth, spike-specific CD8+ and CD4+ T cell responses were reportedly seen after vaccination.

The treatment here: some 19 received Ad26.COV2.S at low or high dose, single or two shots; about 5 received placebo; per-sample allocation not given. Day 63 following the first vaccine or placebo injection was when the samples were taken. Libraries were prepared by immunoSEQ multiplex PCR; TCRdb keeps only in-frame clonotypes and omits some of them. The table lists about 440,000 clones, about 92% of them singletons. This sequence originates from a person between 18 and 60 years old who received the Ad26.COV2.S COVID-19 vaccine or a placebo. The rearrangement joins TRBV10-2 to TRBJ1-1; D uncertain. Specimen: peripheral blood, collected in a trial of Ad26.COV2.S vaccine versus placebo. The CDR3 nucleotides read TGCGCCAGCCAAGAATGGGAGAACACTGAAGCTTTCTTT. The encoded protein is CASQEWENTEAFF.